This is a list of T cell receptor beta chains from one sample in a study of T-cell reconstitution after alpha-beta-depleted transplantation in children. Using its own MiXCR run on the PCR reads, TCRdb lists one record per CDR3 protein. Among 350,000 to 400,000 distinct CDR3 sequences listed, roughly 14% were seen once. The source was PBMCs, collected from the stem cell graft. These receptors were taken from a human donor who donated a stem cell graft to a child with Fanconi anemia. Each CDR3 is given with its conserved first and last residue. Each record gives: clone size, J gene, D gene, V gene, CDR3 DNA, CDR3 protein. D genes are given only for firm matches. Expanded clones get a size class; other rows say once, few or many, or leave the size out.

few,TRBJ2-6,-,TRBV3-1,TGTGCCAGCAGCCCATTTAGCTCTGGGGCCAACGTCCTGACTTTC,CASSPFSSGANVLTF
-,TRBJ2-1,-,TRBV11-2,TGTGCCAGCAGGATCTGGGGGGCCTCTTCCTACAATGAGCAGTTCTTC,CASRIWGASSYNEQFF
-,TRBJ1-3,-,TRBV20-1,TGCAGTGCGCCGAGTGGCAGCTCTGGAAACACCATATATTTT,CSAPSGSSGNTIYF
few,TRBJ1-1,-,TRBV5-4,TGTGCCAGCAGCTTCGGGCCATCGGTGAAAAGGGAAGCTTTCTTT,CASSFGPSVKREAFF
-,TRBJ2-1,-,TRBV15,TGTGCCACCAGCAGAACAACAGGGAGGGCAAACAATGAGCAGTTCTTC,CATSRTTGRANNEQFF
few,TRBJ1-1,-,TRBV3-1,TGTGCCAGCAGCCACCAGGGAGGGGAGGGTGAAGCTTTCTTT,CASSHQGGEGEAFF
-,TRBJ1-1,-,TRBV29-1,TGCAGCGTCCGAGGAGGGGACACTGAAGCTTTCTTT,CSVRGGDTEAFF
-,TRBJ2-1,TRBD2,TRBV6-2/TRBV6-3,TGTGCCGTGGGGGGGAGCCCGGACGGTGAGCAGTTCTTC,CAVGGSPDGEQFF
many,TRBJ2-1,-,TRBV5-4,TGTGCCAGCAGCGCTTACAGGGCTGATGAGCAGTTCTTC,CASSAYRADEQFF
few,TRBJ2-5,TRBD2,TRBV7-8,TGTGCCAGCAGCCCCCACGGGAGGGAAGAGACCCAGTACTTC,CASSPHGREETQYF
few,TRBJ1-1,-,TRBV5-1,TGCGCCAGCAGCTTGGGTAATTCTGGACTGAACACTGAAGCTTTCTTT,CASSLGNSGLNTEAFF
-,TRBJ2-5,-,TRBV4-3,TGCGCCAGCAGCCAAGATAATAAACAGGGCGAGACCCAGTACTTC,CASSQDNKQGETQYF
few,TRBJ2-3,-,TRBV4-3,TGCGCCAGCAGCCAAGACGGGAGTAGTACCGATACGCAGTATTTT,CASSQDGSSTDTQYF
-,TRBJ2-1,TRBD1,TRBV7-2,TGTGCCGGAAGACAGGGTTGGGCGTACAATGAGCAGTTCTTC,CAGRQGWAYNEQFF
-,TRBJ1-1,-,TRBV28,TGTGCCACCGAACCAAATCAGGGTAACACTGAAGCTTTCTTT,CATEPNQGNTEAFF
many,TRBJ2-7,-,TRBV5-1,TGCGCCAGCAGCTTGATTGAGGCAGGCGAGCAGTACTTC,CASSLIEAGEQYF
many,TRBJ2-5,-,TRBV15,TGTGCCACCAGCAGAGGCGGACACAACCTGGGGGAGACCCAGTACTTC,CATSRGGHNLGETQYF
many,TRBJ2-1,TRBD2,TRBV12-3/TRBV12-4,TGTGCCAGCAGTTCTCAGCGGGGAGCCTTTGTGGAGCAGTTCTTC,CASSSQRGAFVEQFF
few,TRBJ1-2,-,TRBV19,TGTGCCAGTAGGCCGGGACACGAGAGCTATGGCTACACCTTC,CASRPGHESYGYTF
few,TRBJ1-1,-,TRBV6-2/TRBV6-3,TGTGCCAGCAGTTATGACCCGAAAAAGAACACTGAAGCTTTCTTT,CASSYDPKKNTEAFF
few,TRBJ2-2,-,TRBV5-1,TGCGCCAGCAGCTTAAACCCGGACACCGGGGAGCTGTTTTTT,CASSLNPDTGELFF
many,TRBJ2-3,-,TRBV18,TGTGCCAGCAGTCCTAGCACAGATACGCAGTATTTT,CASSPSTDTQYF
few,TRBJ1-1,-,TRBV28,TGTGCCAGCGGATCAATACAGGGACCCGATGAAGCTTTCTTT,CASGSIQGPDEAFF
few,TRBJ2-1,-,TRBV4-3,TGCGCCAGCAGCCAAGATGCTAGCGAAGCCTACAATGAGCAGTTCTTC,CASSQDASEAYNEQFF
-,TRBJ1-2,TRBD1,TRBV4-2,TGTGCCAGCAGCCTGCGGATATCCGGGACAGGGAGGTCCTACTATGGCTACACCTTC,CASSLRISGTGRSYYGYTF
few,TRBJ2-5,TRBD2,TRBV11-2,TGTGCCAGCATTGGGCGGGGGGAAGAGACCCAGTACTTC,CASIGRGEETQYF
many,TRBJ2-1,-,TRBV20-1,TGCAGTGTCGAAAACACAAACCTCAATGAGCAGTTCTTC,CSVENTNLNEQFF
-,TRBJ1-1,TRBD1,TRBV29-1,TGCAGCGTCCACAGGGGGCACGCTTTCTTT,CSVHRGHAFF
many,TRBJ2-7,TRBD1,TRBV15,TGTGCCACCAGTGACGTCCCGGGACAGTACTACGAGCAGTACTTC,CATSDVPGQYYEQYF
few,TRBJ1-2,-,TRBV28,TGTGCCAGCTACCACAGCTATGGCTACACCTTC,CASYHSYGYTF
few,TRBJ2-1,-,TRBV18,TGTGCCAGCTCACCTTCTCCAGGGATGGATCTCAATGAGCAGTTCTTC,CASSPSPGMDLNEQFF
few,TRBJ1-4,-,TRBV4-2,TGTGCCAGCAGCCAGCCCACACAGAACCCTAATGAAAAACTGTTTTTT,CASSQPTQNPNEKLFF
many,TRBJ1-1,-,TRBV5-1,TGCGCCAGCAGCTCGACGCAGACGACCACTGAAGCTTTCTTT,CASSSTQTTTEAFF
-,TRBJ2-1,-,TRBV5-6,TGTGCCAGCAGCTTGATCGTCAATGAGCAGTTCTTC,CASSLIVNEQFF
-,TRBJ2-1,TRBD2,TRBV7-8,TGTGCCAGCAGCCTAACTAGCGGGGGGGCCAGTAATTATGAGCAGTTCTTC,CASSLTSGGASNYEQFF
many,TRBJ2-2,-,TRBV5-6,TGTGCCAGCAGCTTGGACAGGGAGGGGGACACCGGGGAGCTGTTTTTT,CASSLDREGDTGELFF
few,TRBJ1-2,-,TRBV20-1,TGCAGTGCTAGAGATAGGCAGGGGAAGAACTATGGCTACACCTTC,CSARDRQGKNYGYTF
many,TRBJ2-5,-,TRBV18,TGTGCCAGCTCACCAGGCCAAGAGACCCAGTACTTC,CASSPGQETQYF
many,TRBJ2-5,-,TRBV7-6,TGTGCCAGCAGCTTACAACAGGGAGAGACCCAGTACTTC,CASSLQQGETQYF
many,TRBJ2-5,TRBD1,TRBV7-8,TGTGCCAGCAGCTTAGATCAACGGACAGGGACGGAGACCCAGTACTTC,CASSLDQRTGTETQYF
-,TRBJ2-1,-,TRBV6-2/TRBV6-3,TGTGCCAGCAGTTATGAACCCGGGGGGCTGACGTCCTACAATGAGCAGTTCTTC,CASSYEPGGLTSYNEQFF